The source of this TCR beta chain is a study of blood T cell repertoires in COVID-19. Background on the study: T cells, B-cell-depleted T cells, or PBMCs provided the cDNA or gDNA that served as material.

The CDR3 runs 15 residues. With 5 bases removed from V and 1 base from J, the gap between germline ends came to 15 bases. In germline, CDR1 is SGHRS, CDR2 YFSETQ. As handled by the study authors: Reference gene primer amplification gave nucleated cell count estimates. This table comes from immunoSEQ multiplex PCR, and its TCRdb copy is limited to in-frame clones, with some not included. V, J and clone size are taken as reported in that table, and D and trimming were inferred from the DNA itself. The top ten hold 44% of the sample, which has about 32,000 clones, approximately 89% seen once. The sequence was obtained from a man aged 55 to 70 with active or convalescent COVID-19. Sequencing was carried out using peripheral blood. The chain couples TRBV5-1 to TRBJ1-1, with D tentatively TRBD1 (5 bases). Here the CDR3 DNA reads TGCGCCAGCAGATCGGGGGGAGGGCAGAACACTGAAGCTTTCTTT. Its protein product is CASRSGGGQNTEAFF.